A few counts support the clone carrying this TCR beta chain. This record comes from a study of blood T cell repertoires in COVID-19. Study-level background: Nucleic acid was either cDNA or gDNA, and it came from T cells, B-cell-depleted T cells, or PBMCs.

Germline CDR1 MNHEY, CDR2 SVGAGI. CDR3 size: 14 residues. Trimming removed 5 bases from V and 0 bases from J; junction bases left unmatched: 1. Authors' methods: Amplification of reference gene primers was used by the study to estimate nucleated cell counts. Here immunoSEQ multiplex PCR was the method, and the copy in TCRdb shows in-frame clones only, minus some. The V and J calls and clone size were taken over from that table, and D and trimming were inferred from the DNA. This table has about 240,000 clones, 70% to 80% appearing once. The genes are TRBV6-5 and TRBJ2-1; TRBD2 agrees at 7 bases. The specimen was peripheral blood. This TCR derives from a woman older than 75 with acute or convalescent COVID-19. CDR3 sequence reads: CASSSGDSYNEQFF. CDR3 DNA sequence: TGTGCCAGCAGTAGCGGGGACTCCTACAATGAGCAGTTCTTC.